A single sample is the source of the 21 T cell receptor beta chains below, sequenced in a study of cytomegalovirus exposure and HLA in healthy donors. The PCR contained 60 Vbeta and 13 Jbeta primers. The protocol was immunoSEQ multiplex PCR, while the TCRdb copy is restricted to in-frame clones and leaves out a portion. Among 100,000 or so clones, roughly 69% were seen once, and the ten largest hold around 2.5%. Material for sequencing was PBMCs. These receptors were collected from a man over 45 in good health and CMV-seropositive.

This sequence joins TRBV7-9 and TRBJ2-5; 12 bases fit TRBD2. V lost 5 bases to trimming and J lost 7 bases; unmatched junction nucleotides: 8. The V gene's germline CDR1 is SEHNR and CDR2 FQNEAQ (reference sequence). This CDR3 region has 15 residues. In DNA, the CDR3 is TGTGCCAGCAGCCCCGGGACTAGCGGGCTTGGGACCCAGTACTTC. Translation: CASSPGTSGLGTQYF.

The chain employs TRBV18 and TRBJ2-1; 7 bases agree with TRBD2. CDR1 is KGHSH, CDR2 LQKENI, per germline. V trimming: 5 bases; J trimming: 7 bases; junction bases outside the gene matches: 11. The CDR3 is made up of 15 amino acids. In nucleotides, the CDR3 is TGTGCCAGCTCAGCCCCTGGACTAGGTGGGAATGAGCAGTTCTTC. Its protein is CASSAPGLGGNEQFF.

This clone was seen a few times. The chain couples TRBV2 to TRBJ2-3, with D perhaps matching TRBD1 (6 bases). The CDR3 loop spans 15 amino acids. Trimming cost V 6 bases and J 5 bases, with 18 bases left between them. Germline V gene sequence: CDR1 SNHLY, CDR2 FYNNEI. CDR3: CASSAGFFRGDTQYF. CDR3 nucleotides: TGTGCCAGCAGCGCCGGATTTTTCAGGGGAGATACGCAGTATTTT.

The chain combines TRBV25-1 with TRBJ2-1, with 7 bases lining up with TRBD1. Germline CDR1 is MGHDK and CDR2 is SYGVNS. This CDR3 has 16 residues. With 4 bases clipped from V and 2 bases from J, the junction kept 8 bases outside the gene matches. CDR3 coding DNA: TGTGCCAGCAGTGGAACGACAGGGAGAACCTACAATGAGCAGTTCTTC. It yields the protein CASSGTTGRTYNEQFF.

The chain is built from TRBV27 and TRBJ2-3; 10 bases fit TRBD2. J gave up 0 bases and V 6 bases, and 9 bases lay outside the gene matches. The length of the CDR3 is 17 residues. Germline loops: CDR1 MNHEY, CDR2 SMNVEV (reference sequence). The CDR3, as DNA: TGTGCCAGCAGCCTTAGCGGGGGGCCCCTAAGCACAGATACGCAGTATTTT. Translation: CASSLSGGPLSTDTQYF.

V and J are TRBV4-1 and TRBJ1-2, with TRBD1 matching 7 bases. The ends lost 1 base at V and 4 bases at J; junction bases unmatched: 9. The CDR3 covers 16 residues. The germline V gene encodes CDR1 MGHRA and CDR2 YSYEKL. The CDR3: CASSQGTGRLFYGYTF. The CDR3 nucleotides are TGCGCCAGCAGCCAAGGGACAGGACGGCTATTCTATGGCTACACCTTC.

V gene TRBV5-4 combines with J gene TRBJ1-2, with 9 bases aligning to TRBD1. The ends lost 3 bases at V and 4 bases at J; junction bases unmatched: 4. The CDR3 is 14 amino acids. CDR1 is SGHNT, CDR2 YYREEE, per germline (reference sequence). CDR3 residues: CASSYRGQRYGYTF. Written as DNA, the CDR3 is TGTGCCAGCAGCTACAGGGGGCAGCGCTATGGCTACACCTTC.

Worth noting for this clone: An end of the junction differs from the germline gene, which may be a read error. This rearrangement joins TRBV9 to TRBJ1-3; D is ambiguous. The CDR3 length is 16 residues. Looked up from germline, CDR1 is SGDLS and CDR2 is YYNGEE. Here the CDR3 reads CASNVDRGSSGNTIYF. CDR3 DNA: TGTGCCAGCAACGTAGATCGGGGTAGCTCTGGAAACACCATATATTTT.

The chain links TRBV2 to TRBJ2-2; 11 nucleotides align to TRBD1. The length of the CDR3 is 15 residues. V was clipped by 6 bases and J by 6 bases; unmatched bases: 6. From germline, CDR1 is SNHLY and CDR2 FYNNEI. This CDR3 is CASRKGQGASGELFF. The CDR3 DNA follows: TGTGCCAGCAGGAAAGGACAGGGGGCTTCCGGGGAGCTGTTTTTT.

The chain is built from TRBV7-2 and TRBJ1-4, with 8 bases fitting TRBD1. CDR1 SGHTA and CDR2 FQGNSA come from the germline V gene. After removal of 0 bases from V and 4 bases from J, the junction contained 7 bases not matched to a gene. The length of the CDR3 is 17 residues. CDR3 loop: CASSLAPGGFINEKLFF. In DNA form, the CDR3 reads TGTGCCAGCAGCTTAGCGCCAGGGGGCTTCATTAATGAAAAACTGTTTTTT.

This chain joins TRBV4-1 and TRBJ2-7, with a possible D match to TRBD1 (5 bases). This CDR3 spans 15 amino acids. Looked up from germline, CDR1 is MGHRA and CDR2 is YSYEKL. V shed 4 bases and J shed 0 bases, with 13 bases lying between them. The CDR3 protein is CASSRPGSSSYEQYF. In nucleotides, the CDR3 is TGCGCCAGCAGCCGCCCAGGGTCGAGCTCCTACGAGCAGTACTTC.

Points on this clone: One junction end disagrees with the germline gene, perhaps due to a read error. V gene TRBV14 combines with J gene TRBJ1-2; the D gene is possibly TRBD1 (6 bases). Per germline, CDR1 SGHDN and CDR2 FVKESK. The CDR3 totals 15 residues. CDR3 in amino acids: CASSLGQRPKYGYTF. The CDR3 nucleotides read TGTGCCAGCAGCCTCGGACAGCGCCCTAAGTATGGCTACACCTTC.

This clone was seen a handful of times. The rearrangement joins TRBV11-2 to TRBJ2-5, with 7 bases that match TRBD1. The closer fit of TRBJ2-7 to the DNA end suggests the J call may be wrong. The germline CDR1 and CDR2 sequences are SGHAT and FQNNGV. This CDR3 has 13 residues. DNA of the CDR3: TGTGCCAGCAGCTTAGATCGGACAGGCGAGCAGTACTTC. Translation gives CASSLDRTGEQYF.

With regard to this clone: This sample includes further DNA sequences coding for the same CDR3. This chain joins TRBV5-6 and TRBJ2-5; no reliable D call. The germline V gene encodes CDR1 SGHDT and CDR2 YYEEEE. This CDR3 contains 14 residues. Trimming took off 1 base at V and 0 bases at J, with 7 bases between the two ends. The CDR3 here is CASSLFSDQETQYF. CDR3 bases: TGTGCCAGCAGCTTGTTCTCAGACCAAGAGACCCAGTACTTC.

The genes are TRBV6-1 and TRBJ1-5, with TRBD1 identical over 10 bases. CDR3 length: 14 amino acids. Germline V CDR1 and CDR2: MNHNS, SASEGT. J gave up 7 bases and V 7 bases, and 7 bases lay outside the gene matches. This CDR3 reads CASTRQGAYQPQHF. The CDR3, as DNA: TGTGCCAGCACCAGACAGGGGGCTTACCAGCCCCAGCATTTT.

This clone was found once. The CDR3 sequence is CASSVRGRSAGELFF. Here the CDR3 DNA reads TGTGCCAGCAGCGTCAGGGGGCGCAGCGCCGGGGAGCTGTTTTTT. This chain connects TRBV9 to TRBJ2-2; 8 bases are shared with TRBD1. Per germline, CDR1 SGDLS and CDR2 YYNGEE. This CDR3 contains 15 residues. V lost 2 bases to trimming and J lost 6 bases; unmatched junction nucleotides: 6.

The chain combines TRBV19 with TRBJ2-2; weak D call: TRBD1 (5 bases). Germline-derived CDR1 and CDR2 are LNHDA and SQIVND (reference sequence). The CDR3 is made up of 14 amino acids. Trimming removed 6 bases from V and 3 bases from J, with 11 bases in between. CDR3 protein: CASRSGADTGELFF. CDR3 nucleotides: TGTGCCAGTAGAAGTGGGGCTGACACCGGGGAGCTGTTTTTT. Drawing the rest from reference TRBV19 and TRBJ2-2, the complete variable domain is DGGITQSPKYLFRKEGQNVTLSCEQNLNHDAMYWYRQDPGQGLRLIYYSQIVNDFQKGDIAEGYSVSREKKESFPLTVTSAQKNPTAFYLCASRSGADTGELFFGEGSRLTVL.

The chain is built from TRBV9 and TRBJ1-2; D unresolved. V was trimmed by 3 bases and J by 1 base, leaving 10 bases between them. This CDR3 is 14 amino acids long. The V gene's germline CDR1 is SGDLS and CDR2 YYNGEE. The CDR3 here is CASSGEGSNYGYTF. Written as DNA, the CDR3 is TGTGCCAGCAGCGGAGAGGGAAGTAACTATGGCTACACCTTC. Filled out from reference TRBV9 and TRBJ1-2, the complete variable domain reads DSGVTQTPKHLITATGQRVTLRCSPRSGDLSVYWYQQSLDQGLQFLIQYYNGEERAKGNILERFSAQQFPDLHSELNLSSLELGDSALYFCASSGEGSNYGYTFGSGTRLTVV.

As concerns this clone: The identical CDR3 is also encoded by other nucleotide sequences in the sample. The V call is TRBV5-1, the J call TRBJ1-2; D is unclear. V was pared by 0 bases and J by 0 bases, with 3 bases between. Germline V gene sequence: CDR1 SGHRS, CDR2 YFSETQ. The CDR3 is made up of 13 amino acids. CDR3 bases: TGCGCCAGCAGCTTGGCAACTAACTATGGCTACACCTTC. As protein: CASSLATNYGYTF.

V gene TRBV15 combines with J gene TRBJ2-2; TRBD1 aligns across 7 bases. The CDR3 is 16 residues long. Per the germline V gene, CDR1 is LNHNV and CDR2 is YYDKDF (reference sequence). Germline trimming cut 3 bases from V and 3 bases from J; bases unmatched to any gene: 7. As DNA, the CDR3 is TGTGCCACCAGCAGCTCGAGGGGGCTCTACACCGGGGAGCTGTTTTTT. This encodes CATSSSRGLYTGELFF.

This rearrangement joins TRBV6-1 to TRBJ1-3; TRBD1 agrees at 11 bases. The germline gives CDR1 MNHNS, CDR2 SASEGT. The CDR3 is made up of 15 amino acids. V trimming: 6 bases; J trimming: 0 bases; junction bases outside the gene matches: 1. CDR3: CASSGTGGSGNTIYF. The CDR3 nucleotides are TGTGCCAGCAGCGGGACAGGGGGCTCTGGAAACACCATATATTTT.